This paragraph covers one T cell receptor (beta chain) sequence. The data originate from a study of blood T cell repertoires in COVID-19. Study context: There were acute and convalescent COVID-19 samples, and they came from the United States, Italy and Spain. PBMCs, B-cell-depleted T cells, or T cells were the source of the cDNA or gDNA that made up the material.

Per the original methods: Nucleated cell counts were estimated from reference gene primer amplification. The data were produced by immunoSEQ multiplex PCR, yet TCRdb's version contains in-frame clones alone and is incomplete. V, J and clone size reflect that table, while D and trimming were determined from the DNA. The table records 100,000 to 150,000 clones, more than 80% of them present only once. The CDR3 length is 14 residues. V usage is TRBV21-1 and J usage is TRBJ2-2; the table's D call, TRBD2, has no DNA check behind it. TRBV21-1 is tagged as a pseudogene. The TCR originated in a woman aged 55-75 years with acute or convalescent COVID-19. The source material was peripheral blood. DNA for the CDR3: TGTGCCAGCAGCAAAGGGGAGGGGGTCCGGGAGCTGTTTTTT. Amino acid sequence: CASSKGEGVRELFF.